The clone carrying this TCR beta chain was observed a handful of times. The entry originates in a study of beta chain features in type 1 diabetes. The CDR3 is made up of 15 amino acids. From germline, CDR1 is MNHEY and CDR2 SMNVEV (reference sequence). V was shortened by 5 bases and J by 0 bases, with 10 bases between the two germline ends. Every isolated RNA sample was fully reverse transcribed, so sequencing captured expressed TCRB transcripts. Assay used: immunoSEQ multiplex PCR; TCRdb lists only in-frame clones, some missing. The sample carries roughly 130,000 clones, around a tenth recorded once.

This clonotype originated in a man between 18 and 35 years old in good health. Sequenced input: central memory CD4+ T cells from blood. The chain uses TRBV27 and TRBJ1-4; D ambiguous. The CDR3 region is CASSPDIATNEKLFF. CDR3 in DNA: TGTGCCAGCAGTCCCGACATCGCAACTAATGAAAAACTGTTTTTT.